Sequencing of this T cell receptor beta chain was carried out in a study of spatial heterogeneity in lung cancer. This CDR3 spans 16 amino acids. V shed 4 bases and J shed 0 bases, with 16 bases lying between them. Regarding time point: sample taken at primary tumor resection. No cells were sorted before sequencing. The whole RNA sequenced was extracted from tumor, nontumor lung or frozen PBMC. TCRdb reprocessed the 5' RACE reads with MiXCR, giving one entry per CDR3 protein. The table records about 92,000 distinct CDR3 sequences, approximately 12% of them present only once. The material sequenced was PBMCs, taken at surgery. This sequence was found in a male donor with early-stage non-small cell lung cancer. The V and J genes are TRBV23-1 and TRBJ2-7; D possibly corresponds to TRBD1 (6 bases). TRBV23-1 is given ORF status, its function remaining uncertain. The CDR3 loop is CASSLRTGFFSYEQYF. Written as DNA, the CDR3 is TGCGCCAGCAGTCTCCGAACAGGGTTTTTCTCCTACGAGCAGTACTTC.